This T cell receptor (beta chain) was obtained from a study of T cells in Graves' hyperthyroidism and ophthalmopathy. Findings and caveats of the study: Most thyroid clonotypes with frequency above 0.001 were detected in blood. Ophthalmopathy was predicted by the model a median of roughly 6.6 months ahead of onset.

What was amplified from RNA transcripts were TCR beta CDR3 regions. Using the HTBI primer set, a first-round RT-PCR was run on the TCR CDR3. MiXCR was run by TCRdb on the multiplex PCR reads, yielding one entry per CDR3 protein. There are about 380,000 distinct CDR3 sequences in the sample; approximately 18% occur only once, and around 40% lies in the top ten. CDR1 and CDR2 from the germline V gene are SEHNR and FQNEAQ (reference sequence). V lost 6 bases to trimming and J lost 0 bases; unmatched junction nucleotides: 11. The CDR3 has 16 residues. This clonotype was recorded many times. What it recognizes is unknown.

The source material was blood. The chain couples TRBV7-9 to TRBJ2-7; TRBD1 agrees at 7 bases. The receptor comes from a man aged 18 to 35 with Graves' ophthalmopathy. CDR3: CASSLARGTSSYEQYF. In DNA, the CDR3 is TGTGCCAGCAGTCTCGCCAGGGGGACAAGCTCCTACGAGCAGTACTTC.